This T cell receptor beta chain was captured by sequencing in a study of identical twins. Points from the study as a whole: While abundant cord blood beta clonotypes carried fewer insertions, memory repertoires showed no such pattern. Model-predicted out-of-frame TCR alpha sharing fell below observed values in monozygotic twins.

Template switching added a universal primer site; cDNA carried unique molecular identifiers. TCRdb recomputed calls from the 5' RACE reads with MiXCR, one row per CDR3 protein. The repertoire consists of about 340,000 distinct CDR3 sequences, with about 12% occurring once and the leading ten covering roughly 7%. The CDR3 contains 15 residues. V was shortened by 4 bases and J by 4 bases, with 14 bases between the two germline ends. Looked up from germline, CDR1 is MNHEY and CDR2 is SMNVEV (reference sequence). This clonotype turned up a few times. The antigen remains undetermined. These data were also filed under a second study, of yellow fever vaccine responses in identical twins.

This chain uses TRBV27 with TRBJ2-1; perhaps D is TRBD1 or TRBD2 (5 bases each). The specimen sequenced was CD8+ T cells sorted from blood. This TCR came from a woman aged 18-29 years in good health. CDR3 in amino acids: CASSSTGTGYNEQFF. The DNA of the CDR3 is TGTGCCAGCAGTTCCACCGGGACGGGTTACAATGAGCAGTTCTTC.